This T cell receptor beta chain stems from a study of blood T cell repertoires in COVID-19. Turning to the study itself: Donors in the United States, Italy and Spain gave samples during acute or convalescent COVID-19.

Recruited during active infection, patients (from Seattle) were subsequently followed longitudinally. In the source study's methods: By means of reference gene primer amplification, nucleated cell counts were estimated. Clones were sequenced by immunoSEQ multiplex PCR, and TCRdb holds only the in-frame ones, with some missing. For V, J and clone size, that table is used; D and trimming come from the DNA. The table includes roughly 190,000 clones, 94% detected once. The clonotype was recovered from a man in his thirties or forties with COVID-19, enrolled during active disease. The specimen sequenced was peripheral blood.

The CDR3 DNA reads TGTGCCAGCAGTTTCGTAGGCGGTGGAAACACCATATATTTT. As protein: CASSFVGGGNTIYF. The V call is TRBV6-2 or TRBV6-3, the J call TRBJ1-3; D gene unclear. The germline V and J ends were trimmed by 4 bases and 3 bases, with 10 bases remaining between them. Germline CDR1 and CDR2: MNHEY and SVGEGT. This CDR3 contains 14 residues.